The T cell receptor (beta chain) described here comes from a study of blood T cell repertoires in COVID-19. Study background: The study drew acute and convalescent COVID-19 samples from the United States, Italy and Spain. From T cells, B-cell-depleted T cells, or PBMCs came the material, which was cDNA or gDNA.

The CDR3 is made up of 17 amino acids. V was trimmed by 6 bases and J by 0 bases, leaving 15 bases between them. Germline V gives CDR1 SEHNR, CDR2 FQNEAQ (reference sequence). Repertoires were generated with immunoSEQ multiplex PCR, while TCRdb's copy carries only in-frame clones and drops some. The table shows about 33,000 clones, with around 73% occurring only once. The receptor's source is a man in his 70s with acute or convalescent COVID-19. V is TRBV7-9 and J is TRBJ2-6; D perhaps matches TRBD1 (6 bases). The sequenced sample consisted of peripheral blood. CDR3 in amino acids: CASRQRQAISGANVLTF. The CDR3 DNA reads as TGTGCCAGCAGACAAAGACAGGCTATCTCTGGGGCCAACGTCCTGACTTTC.